The source of this T cell receptor beta chain is a study of blood T cell repertoires in COVID-19. V was trimmed by 6 bases and J by 0 bases, leaving 12 bases between them. This CDR3 has 14 residues. CDR1 and CDR2 from the germline V gene are SQVTM and ANQGSEA. Sequenced by immunoSEQ multiplex PCR; TCRdb stores in-frame clones only, minus some. The sample has some 220,000 clones; about 82% are singletons. This clone was recorded a few times. The TCR comes from a woman in her 70s with COVID-19, enrolled during active disease. The chain has TRBV29-1 and TRBJ2-1, with D possibly TRBD2 on 6 matching bases. The sequencing input was peripheral blood. CDR3 region: CSVYGTPSYNEQFF. CDR3 sequence (DNA): TGCAGCGTGTACGGGACTCCCTCCTACAATGAGCAGTTCTTC.